Listed below are T cell receptor beta chains from one sample, sequenced in a study of T cells in Graves' hyperthyroidism and ophthalmopathy. MiXCR, applied by TCRdb to the multiplex PCR reads, yields one record per CDR3 protein. Seen here are around 400,000 distinct CDR3 sequences, roughly 15% observed once, and the top ten hold roughly a fifth. Sequenced sample: blood. Source of these receptors: a woman aged 55-69 years with Graves' ophthalmopathy. CDR3s include the opening cysteine and the closing phenylalanine or tryptophan. A D gene is named only where the DNA matches it firmly. The listing skips clone size in some rows; elsewhere it reads once, few, many or a size class.

d_call	j_call	v_call	clone_size	cdr3_nt	cdr3_aa
-	TRBJ1-2	TRBV18	many	TGTGCCAGCTCACCACCGCCCGGGACCATATTGTACTACACCTTC	CASSPPPGTILYYTF
TRBD1	TRBJ2-4	TRBV5-1	many	TGCGCCAGCAGCCACCGGGACAGGGGGCGCGAAAACATTCAGTACTTC	CASSHRDRGRENIQYF
TRBD1	TRBJ2-4	TRBV20-1	many	TGCAGTGCTAGAGGGACAGGGCTAGCCAAAAACATTCAGTACTTC	CSARGTGLAKNIQYF
-	TRBJ2-2	TRBV7-8	few	TGTGCCAGCAGGGTAGGGGGACACCCAAAAGAGCTGTTTTTT	CASRVGGHPKELFF
-	TRBJ2-1	TRBV5-1	-	TGCGCCAGCAGCGACCGCCCACAGGGACGGACTAGGAATGAGCAGTTCTTC	CASSDRPQGRTRNEQFF
-	TRBJ2-1	TRBV20-1	few	TGCAGTGCTCGTACCCTAGCAAATGAGCAGTTCTTC	CSARTLANEQFF
-	TRBJ1-6	TRBV2	few	TGTGCCAGCAGTGAAGCCGGCCCCAGCTCCTATAATTCACCCCTCCACTTT	CASSEAGPSSYNSPLHF
-	TRBJ2-3	TRBV20-1	many	TGCAGTGCTACGCCTTCGGATACGCAGTATTTT	CSATPSDTQYF
-	TRBJ2-7	TRBV4-2	-	TGTGCCAGCAGCCAAGTTATGGGGATGGGCGAGCAGTACTTC	CASSQVMGMGEQYF
-	TRBJ1-5	TRBV12-3/TRBV12-4	few	TGTGCCAGCAGTTTGGGAAGTGTCAGCAATCAGCCCCAGCATTTT	CASSLGSVSNQPQHF
-	TRBJ1-1	TRBV20-1	many	TGCAGTGCTCCACCCTACGACAGGTTGAACACTGAAGCTTTCTTT	CSAPPYDRLNTEAFF
-	TRBJ2-7	TRBV5-1	few	TGCGCCAGCAGGGTGGCCAGCGGAGTAACCTACGAGCAGTACTTC	CASRVASGVTYEQYF